This T cell receptor beta chain was sequenced during a study of CD8+ T cells in alopecia areata. Investigators isolated RNA and reverse transcribed it into cDNA to act as the sequencing template. TCRdb keeps only in-frame clones here, not all; method: immunoSEQ multiplex PCR. The sample holds about 110,000 clones, 55% to 70% seen once. This clone was recorded a few times. This CDR3 has 13 amino acids. The V end lost 2 bases, the J end lost 8 bases, and 11 bases lay between the germline ends. Per germline, CDR1 SGDLS and CDR2 YYNGEE. What was sequenced was NKG2D-low CD8+ T cells sorted from blood. The receptor was isolated from a human donor with alopecia areata. V usage is TRBV9 and J usage is TRBJ2-1; D unresolved. The CDR3 sequence is CASSVGATDEQFF. The CDR3 DNA reads as TGTGCCAGCAGCGTCGGCGCAACGGATGAGCAGTTCTTC.